This TCR beta chain is drawn from a study of blood T cell repertoires in COVID-19. Produced via immunoSEQ multiplex PCR; TCRdb's table is partial and in-frame only. The sample has a few hundred thousand clones, 88% seen once. The CDR3 runs 17 residues. V lost 2 bases and J lost 6; bases outside the gene matches: 13. The germline V gene encodes CDR1 GTSNPN and CDR2 SVGIG (reference sequence). This clone has just one count. Sequenced input: peripheral blood. The sequence was obtained from a woman in her sixties or seventies with COVID-19, enrolled during active disease. This chain joins TRBV30 and TRBJ1-5; 10 nucleotides align to TRBD1. As DNA, the CDR3 is TGTGCCTGGAGTCAAGGACCGGGACAGGGGTTGGGTCAGCCCCAGCATTTT. Amino acids: CAWSQGPGQGLGQPQHF.